This T cell receptor beta chain was found in a study of blood T cell repertoires in COVID-19. Study-wide background: T cells, B-cell-depleted T cells, or PBMCs supplied cDNA or gDNA.

Individuals aged roughly 18 to 95 years were recruited from about two dozen US areas. Clinical history reported by participants formed the basis on which cohorts were assigned. The CDR3 loop spans 10 amino acids. CDR1 is SQVTM, CDR2 ANQGSEA, per germline. Study processing details: The assay estimated nucleated cells by amplifying reference gene primers. Sequencing was performed with immunoSEQ multiplex PCR; in TCRdb, only in-frame clones are kept and a portion is missing. The DNA gave D and trimming, while V, J and clone size come from that table. The sample shows roughly 360,000 clones, 70% to 90% of them seen only once.

The receptor was isolated from a woman in her twenties or thirties with acute COVID-19. The chain links TRBV29-1 to TRBJ2-5; TRBD2 might be the D (6 bases). Sequences were obtained from PBMCs or T cells enriched from blood (not recorded which). CDR3 nucleotides: TGCGGAGGGATGAAAGAGACCCAGTACTTC. Its translation: CGGMKETQYF.